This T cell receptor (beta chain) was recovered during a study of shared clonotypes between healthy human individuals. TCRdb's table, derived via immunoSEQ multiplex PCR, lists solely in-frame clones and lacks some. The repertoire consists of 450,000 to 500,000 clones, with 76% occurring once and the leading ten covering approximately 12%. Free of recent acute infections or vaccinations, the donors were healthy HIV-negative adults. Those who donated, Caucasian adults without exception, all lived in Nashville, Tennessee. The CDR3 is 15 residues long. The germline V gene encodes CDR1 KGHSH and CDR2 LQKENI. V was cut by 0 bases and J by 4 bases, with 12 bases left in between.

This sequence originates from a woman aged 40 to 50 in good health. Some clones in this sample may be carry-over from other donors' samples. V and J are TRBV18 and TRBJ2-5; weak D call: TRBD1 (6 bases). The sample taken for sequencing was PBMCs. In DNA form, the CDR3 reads TGTGCCAGCTCACCACCGGGGGCGCTAACAGAGACCCAGTACTTC. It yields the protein CASSPPGALTETQYF.